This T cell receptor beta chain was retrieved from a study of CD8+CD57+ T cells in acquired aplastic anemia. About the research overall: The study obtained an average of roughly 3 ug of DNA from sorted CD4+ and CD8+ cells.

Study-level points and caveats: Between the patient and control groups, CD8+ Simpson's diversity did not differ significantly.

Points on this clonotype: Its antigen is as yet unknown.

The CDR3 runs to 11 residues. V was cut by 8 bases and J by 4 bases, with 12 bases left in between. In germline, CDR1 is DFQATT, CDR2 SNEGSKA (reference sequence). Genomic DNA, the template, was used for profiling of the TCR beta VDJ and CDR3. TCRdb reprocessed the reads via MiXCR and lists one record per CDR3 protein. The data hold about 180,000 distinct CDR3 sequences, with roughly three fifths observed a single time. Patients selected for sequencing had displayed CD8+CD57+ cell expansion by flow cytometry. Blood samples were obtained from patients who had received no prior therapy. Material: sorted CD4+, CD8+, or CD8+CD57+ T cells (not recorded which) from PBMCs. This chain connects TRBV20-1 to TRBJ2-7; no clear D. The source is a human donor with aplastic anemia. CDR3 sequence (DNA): TGCAGTCCGCGGCGGCGGTACGAGCAGTACTTC. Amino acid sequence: CSPRRRYEQYF.